This T cell receptor (beta chain) originates from a study of T cell changes during pregnancy in multiple sclerosis. The table came from immunoSEQ multiplex PCR; TCRdb's copy has only in-frame clones and leaves some out. The sample yields 20,000 to 25,000 clones, around four fifths seen once. The V gene's germline CDR1 is MNHNS and CDR2 SASEGT. The CDR3 is 17 residues long. Trimming left V 1 base short and J 0 bases short, with 13 bases between. The clonotype was recovered from a female donor in good health, enrolled as a control in a pregnancy study. The chain uses TRBV6-1 and TRBJ2-1, with D perhaps TRBD1 (7 bases). The sample here was CD8+ T cells from peripheral blood mononuclear cells, taken in the first trimester of pregnancy. In DNA form, the CDR3 reads TGTGCCAGCAGTGAAGGTGCAGGGGGGAGCTCCTACAATGAGCAGTTCTTC. Its translation: CASSEGAGGSSYNEQFF.